This entry lists 25 T cell receptor beta chains sequenced from one sample in a study of type 1 and type 2 diabetes patients. The PCR template was genomic DNA. Multiplex PCR with 30 forward and 13 reverse primers amplified the TCR beta CDR3. One entry per CDR3 protein results from TCRdb running MiXCR on the multiplex PCR reads. The table lists under 300,000 distinct CDR3 sequences, roughly 48% of them singletons, with roughly 13% in the top ten. Sequenced sample: peripheral blood mononuclear cells (PBMCs). These receptor sequences come from a man younger than 35 with type 2 diabetes.

A word on this clonotype: Because the CDR3 is missing its conserved closing phenylalanine or tryptophan, this is likely a read error. CDR3 coding DNA: TGCGCCAGCACTCCGGACAATTCCTACGAGCAGTACCTC. Translating gives CASTPDNSYEQYL. The rearrangement joins TRBV5-1 to TRBJ2-7; tentative D call: TRBD1 (5 bases). Germline V gene lookup returns CDR1 SGHRS and CDR2 YFSETQ. Trimming removed 6 bases from V and 1 base from J, with 11 bases in between. The CDR3 extends over 13 amino acids.

This clonotype showed up just a few times. The chain uses TRBV14 and TRBJ2-2; possibly TRBD1 for D (6 bases). CDR1 is SGHDN and CDR2 is FVKESK in the germline V gene. The length of the CDR3 is 16 residues. V gave up 2 bases and J gave up 0 bases, with 10 bases separating them. Written as DNA, the CDR3 is TGTGCCAGCAGCCAATACAGGGATGCGAACACCGGGGAGCTGTTTTTT. It specifies CASSQYRDANTGELFF. The variable domain in full, with the rest retrieved from reference TRBV14 and TRBJ2-2, is EAGVTQFPSHSVIEKGQTVTLRCDPISGHDNLYWYRRVMGKEIKFLLHFVKESKQDESGMPNNRFLAERTGGTYSTLKVQPAELEDSGVYFCASSQYRDANTGELFFGEGSRLTVL.

The rearrangement uses TRBV7-8 and TRBJ2-1, with D possibly matching TRBD1 (6 bases). Germline V lookup: CDR1 SGHVS, CDR2 FQNEAQ. The germline V and J ends were trimmed by 1 base and 5 bases, with 15 bases remaining between them. The CDR3 spans 16 residues. The CDR3 DNA reads as TGTGCCAGCAGCTTAGATCAGTGGGGGCCCGACAATGAGCAGTTCTTC. It yields the protein CASSLDQWGPDNEQFF.

Comments on this clonotype: The missing conserved phenylalanine or tryptophan at the end of this CDR3 makes a read error likely. The chain carries TRBV15 and TRBJ2-7; no definite D call. The germline gives CDR1 LNHNV, CDR2 YYDKDF (reference sequence). The V end lost 4 bases, the J end lost 2 bases, and 12 bases lay between the germline ends. This CDR3 spans 14 amino acids. CDR3 nucleotides: TGTGCCACCAGCACGCCCGGGCCTCCCTACGAGCAGTACCTC. Translating gives CATSTPGPPYEQYL.

V and J are TRBV7-3 and TRBJ2-1; D is unresolved. The CDR3 loop spans 13 amino acids. The V end lost 0 bases, the J end lost 7 bases, and 7 bases lay between the germline ends. The germline V gene has CDR1 SGHTA and CDR2 FQGTGA. The CDR3 is CASSLTAVNEQFF. The CDR3 DNA reads as TGTGCCAGCAGCTTAACCGCAGTAAATGAGCAGTTCTTC.

The chain combines TRBV7-3 with TRBJ2-7; TRBD2 matches at 7 bases. The CDR3 has 14 amino acids. Germline CDR1 reads SGHTA; CDR2 reads FQGTGA. Losses at the gene ends were 8 bases for V and 3 bases for J; bases not matched to a gene: 10. Here the CDR3 DNA reads TGTGCCAGCGGGGCGAGCGGGATATTCTACGAGCAGTACTTC. Its translation is CASGASGIFYEQYF.

This clonotype showed up just a few times. The chain joins TRBV24-1 to TRBJ2-3; D is undetermined. Germline V gene lookup returns CDR1 KGHDR and CDR2 SFDVKD. The ends were cut back, 5 bases at V and 6 bases at J, with 11 bases in the middle. The CDR3 covers 13 residues. In DNA form, the CDR3 reads TGTGCCACCAGTGCGGCGGCCCCGGATACGCAGTATTTT. As protein: CATSAAAPDTQYF.

The rearrangement links TRBV5-1 to TRBJ1-2; 7 bases are shared with TRBD1. Germline V gives CDR1 SGHRS, CDR2 YFSETQ. V shed 6 bases, J shed 8 bases, and the junction held 13 bases outside the gene matches. This CDR3 region has 14 residues. CDR3 sequence reads: CASTLDSTGQGYTF. The CDR3 region has the DNA TGCGCCAGCACCCTCGACTCGACAGGGCAGGGCTACACCTTC.

The chain couples TRBV2 to TRBJ2-4; a weak D match, TRBD2 (7 bases). Germline values: CDR1 SNHLY, CDR2 FYNNEI. This CDR3 spans 16 amino acids. Trimming shortened V by 3 bases and J by 4 bases, and 16 bases separated the two germline ends. The CDR3 protein is CASSDRVGGAKNIQYF. CDR3 DNA sequence: TGTGCCAGCAGTGACCGGGTGGGGGGGGCGAAAAACATTCAGTACTTC.

This clonotype has a count of ten or more. The V and J genes are TRBV25-1 and TRBJ1-5, with 8 nucleotides matching TRBD1. The germline CDR1 and CDR2 sequences are MGHDK and SYGVNS. The CDR3 is 14 amino acids. The V and J ends lost 3 bases and 6 bases, in that order; junction bases with no gene match: 4. CDR3 DNA: TGTGCCAGCAGTGAGGACAGGGTCGGTCAGCCCCAGCATTTT. It yields the protein CASSEDRVGQPQHF. Complete variable domain (other parts from reference TRBV25-1 and TRBJ1-5): EADIYQTPRYLVIGTGKKITLECSQTMGHDKMYWYQQDPGMELHLIHYSYGVNSTEKGDLSSESTVSRIRTEHFPLTLESARPSHTSQYLCASSEDRVGQPQHFGDGTRLSIL.

This clonotype was observed a few times. V gene TRBV20-1 combines with J gene TRBJ2-3; no clear D gene. The germline V gene encodes CDR1 DFQATT and CDR2 SNEGSKA (reference sequence). V dropped 4 bases and J dropped 3 bases, with 17 bases sitting between them. This CDR3 comprises 15 residues. The chain's CDR3 is CSAIHPGVGTDTQYF. CDR3 coding DNA: TGCAGTGCTATACATCCCGGAGTCGGGACAGATACGCAGTATTTT.

The chain uses TRBV5-6 and TRBJ2-2; 7 nucleotides align to TRBD2. The junction had 7 bases not matched to a gene; V was cut back by 3 bases and J by 8 bases. Looked up from germline, CDR1 is SGHDT and CDR2 is YYEEEE. The length of the CDR3 is 14 residues. The CDR3 reads CASSWAGASGELFF. The CDR3 nucleotides read TGTGCCAGCAGCTGGGCGGGAGCGTCTGGGGAGCTGTTTTTT.

The chain has TRBV19 and TRBJ2-2, with 8 bases lining up with TRBD2. Per germline, CDR1 LNHDA and CDR2 SQIVND (reference sequence). V lost 4 bases to trimming and J lost 1 base; unmatched junction nucleotides: 5. The length of the CDR3 is 16 residues. CDR3 protein: CASSTDSGGNTGELFF. The CDR3 nucleotides read TGTGCCAGTAGTACGGACAGCGGGGGGAACACCGGGGAGCTGTTTTTT. Full variable domain (remainder filled in from reference TRBV19 and TRBJ2-2): DGGITQSPKYLFRKEGQNVTLSCEQNLNHDAMYWYRQDPGQGLRLIYYSQIVNDFQKGDIAEGYSVSREKKESFPLTVTSAQKNPTAFYLCASSTDSGGNTGELFFGEGSRLTVL.

The rearrangement uses TRBV7-3 and TRBJ2-7; TRBD2 matches at 11 bases. Germline V gene lookup returns CDR1 SGHTA and CDR2 FQGTGA. V lost 3 bases, J lost 4 bases, and 2 bases stayed unmatched. The CDR3 runs to 14 residues. The CDR3 reads CASSLGLAVYEQYF. The CDR3 region has the DNA TGTGCCAGCAGCTTGGGACTAGCGGTGTACGAGCAGTACTTC.

The chain joins TRBV7-7 to TRBJ2-7; TRBD2 might be the D (7 bases). The length of the CDR3 is 15 residues. The germline V gene encodes CDR1 SSHAT and CDR2 FNYEAQ (reference sequence). Trimming took 5 bases from V and 9 from J, leaving 23 bases between them. The CDR3 here is CASSPSPGGGGRQYF. The CDR3 bases are TGTGCCAGCAGCCCCAGTCCTGGCGGGGGCGGACGGCAGTACTTC.

The CDR3 reads CASSQTGGASNEQFF. The CDR3 nucleotides read TGTGCCAGCAGCCAGACAGGGGGCGCGTCGAATGAGCAGTTCTTC. The V call is TRBV5-4, the J call TRBJ2-1, with TRBD1 identical over 10 bases. The CDR3 runs 15 residues. Looked up from germline, CDR1 is SGHNT and CDR2 is YYREEE (reference sequence). V shed 4 bases and J 7 bases; nucleotides not matched to a gene: 8.

As concerns this clonotype: It may be a read error: a sequence one base away is much more abundant. V is TRBV2 and J is TRBJ2-7, with D unclear. Germline values: CDR1 SNHLY, CDR2 FYNNEI. The CDR3 spans 15 residues. The CDR3 DNA sequence: TGTGCCATCAGTATTGAGGCCAGCCCAATGGACGAGCAGTACTTC. Its translation: CAISIEASPMDEQYF.

As regards this clonotype: The CDR3 ends on some other residue instead of the conserved phenylalanine or tryptophan, so this is likely a read error. The CDR3 here is CAWGDGSGELFS. CDR3 DNA: TGTGCCTGGGGAGACGGTTCCGGGGAGCTGTTTTCT. The V call is TRBV30, the J call TRBJ2-2; D gene unclear. The CDR3 covers 12 residues. CDR1 is GTSNPN, CDR2 SVGIG, per germline (reference sequence). V was pared by 5 bases and J by 6 bases, with 10 bases between.

This chain links TRBV6-2 or TRBV6-3 with TRBJ2-1; TRBD1 aligns across 7 bases. The CDR3 runs 14 residues. CDR1 MNHEY and CDR2 SVGEGT come from the germline V gene. The junction had 10 bases not matched to a gene; V was cut back by 2 bases and J by 12 bases. CDR3 region: CASSYATAGTAQFF. The CDR3 bases are TGTGCCAGCAGTTACGCCACCGCCGGGACAGCGCAGTTCTTC.

This chain joins TRBV25-1 and TRBJ2-5; the match to TRBD2 covers 10 bases. In germline, CDR1 is MGHDK, CDR2 SYGVNS. With V trimmed by 6 bases and J by 6 bases, 7 bases remained unmatched. CDR3 length: 14 residues. The DNA of the CDR3 is TGTGCCAGCAGGATAGCGGGAGGAGGGAAGACCCAGTACTTC. Its translation is CASRIAGGGKTQYF. The complete variable domain, with remaining parts taken from reference TRBV25-1 and TRBJ2-5, reads EADIYQTPRYLVIGTGKKITLECSQTMGHDKMYWYQQDPGMELHLIHYSYGVNSTEKGDLSSESTVSRIRTEHFPLTLESARPSHTSQYLCASRIAGGGKTQYFGPGTRLLVL.

This chain joins TRBV7-8 and TRBJ2-2; perhaps TRBD2 as D (5 bases). The CDR3 totals 12 residues. Germline V CDR1 and CDR2: SGHVS, FQNEAQ. V lost 11 bases to trimming and J lost 4 bases, with 11 bases between them. Written as DNA, the CDR3 is TGTGCCTGGAGGTGGAGCACCGGGGAGCTGTTTTTT. It specifies CAWRWSTGELFF.

The chain has TRBV7-3 and TRBJ2-6; D gene unclear. The CDR3 is made up of 12 amino acids. V was shortened by 5 bases and J by 4 bases, with 3 bases between the two germline ends. The germline gives CDR1 SGHTA, CDR2 FQGTGA. The CDR3 DNA reads as TGTGCCAGCAGCGTAGGGGCCAACGTCCTGACTTTC. It codes for CASSVGANVLTF.

V and J are TRBV19 and TRBJ2-5, with D unresolved. V was pared by 3 bases and J by 6 bases, with 14 bases between. The CDR3 runs 14 residues. Germline CDR1 reads LNHDA; CDR2 reads SQIVND (reference sequence). This chain's CDR3 is CASSISSSTQTQYF. The CDR3 DNA follows: TGTGCCAGTAGTATCTCGTCCTCGACTCAGACCCAGTACTTC.

V is TRBV6-1 and J is TRBJ1-1; D not resolved. CDR1 is MNHNS, CDR2 SASEGT, per germline. This CDR3 spans 16 amino acids. V was shortened by 11 bases and J by 3 bases, with 25 bases between the two germline ends. CDR3 DNA: TGTGCCGGCAACAACTACAACTCAGCTAGCGACACTGAAGCTTTCTTT. Amino acids: CAGNNYNSASDTEAFF.

This clonotype was counted a few times. This chain uses TRBV28 with TRBJ2-3; 10 bases match TRBD1. J was trimmed by 5 bases and V by 5 bases; bases with no gene match: 10. This CDR3 region has 16 residues. CDR1 and CDR2 from the germline V gene are MDHEN and SYDVKM. In nucleotides, the CDR3 is TGTGCCAGCAGTGTCAGAGACAGGGGGCGAGAAGATACGCAGTATTTT. It encodes CASSVRDRGREDTQYF.